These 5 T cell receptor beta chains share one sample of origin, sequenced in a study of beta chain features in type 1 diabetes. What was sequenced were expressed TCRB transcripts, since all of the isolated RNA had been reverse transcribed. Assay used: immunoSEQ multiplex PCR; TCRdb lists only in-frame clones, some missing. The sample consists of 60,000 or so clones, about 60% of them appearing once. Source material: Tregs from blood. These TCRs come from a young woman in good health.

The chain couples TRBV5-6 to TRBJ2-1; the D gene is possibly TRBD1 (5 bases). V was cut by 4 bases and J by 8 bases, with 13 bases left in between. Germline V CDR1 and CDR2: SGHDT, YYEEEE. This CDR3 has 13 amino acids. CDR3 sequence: CASSPPGSHEQFF. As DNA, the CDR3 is TGTGCCAGCAGCCCCCCAGGGTCCCATGAGCAGTTCTTC.

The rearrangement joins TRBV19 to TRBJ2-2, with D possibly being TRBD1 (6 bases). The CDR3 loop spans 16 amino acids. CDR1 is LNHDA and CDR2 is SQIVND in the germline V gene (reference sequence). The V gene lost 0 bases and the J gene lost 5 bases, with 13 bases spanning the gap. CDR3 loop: CASSIEGRGGTGELFF. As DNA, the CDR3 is TGTGCCAGTAGTATAGAAGGCAGGGGTGGGACCGGGGAGCTGTTTTTT.

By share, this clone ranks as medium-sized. The CDR3 here is CASSSLTAYQPQHF. The CDR3 DNA follows: TGTGCCAGCAGTTCATTGACAGCATATCAGCCCCAGCATTTT. The chain uses TRBV28 and TRBJ1-5, with D possibly TRBD1 on 5 matching bases. This CDR3 has 14 amino acids. The V end lost 4 bases, the J end lost 5 bases, and 12 bases lay between the germline ends. CDR1 MDHEN and CDR2 SYDVKM come from the germline V gene.

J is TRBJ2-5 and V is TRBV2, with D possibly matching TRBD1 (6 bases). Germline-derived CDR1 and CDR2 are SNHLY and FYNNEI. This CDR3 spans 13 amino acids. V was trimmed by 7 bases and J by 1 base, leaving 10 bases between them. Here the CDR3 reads CASTGTFQETQYF. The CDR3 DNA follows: TGTGCCAGCACCGGGACATTCCAAGAGACCCAGTACTTC.

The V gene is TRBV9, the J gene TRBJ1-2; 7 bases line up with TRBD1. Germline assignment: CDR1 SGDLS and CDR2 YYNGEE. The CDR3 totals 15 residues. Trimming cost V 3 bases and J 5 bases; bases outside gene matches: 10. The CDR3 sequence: CASSGPWDRRYGYTF. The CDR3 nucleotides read TGTGCCAGCAGCGGACCATGGGACAGACGATATGGCTACACCTTC.